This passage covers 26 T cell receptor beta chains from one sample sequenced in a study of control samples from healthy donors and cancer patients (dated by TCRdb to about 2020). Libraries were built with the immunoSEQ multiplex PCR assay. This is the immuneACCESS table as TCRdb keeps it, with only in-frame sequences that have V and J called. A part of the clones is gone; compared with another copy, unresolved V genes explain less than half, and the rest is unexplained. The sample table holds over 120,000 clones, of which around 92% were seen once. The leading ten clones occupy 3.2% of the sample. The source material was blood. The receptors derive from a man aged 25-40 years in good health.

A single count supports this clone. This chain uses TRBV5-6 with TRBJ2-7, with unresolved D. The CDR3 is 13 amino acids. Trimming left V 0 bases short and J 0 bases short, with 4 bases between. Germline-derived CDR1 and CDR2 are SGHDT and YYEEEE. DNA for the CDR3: TGTGCCAGCAGCTTGGTGGACTCCTACGAGCAGTACTTC. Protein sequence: CASSLVDSYEQYF.

This CDR3 reads CASRTAGGNSPLHF. CDR3 coding DNA: TGTGCCAGCAGGACGGCAGGGGGCAACTCACCCCTCCACTTT. This chain joins TRBV2 and TRBJ1-6; 8 bases are shared with TRBD1. In germline, CDR1 is SNHLY, CDR2 FYNNEI. V lost 6 bases, J lost 10 bases, and 8 bases stayed unmatched. The CDR3 covers 14 residues. The complete variable domain, with remaining parts taken from reference TRBV2 and TRBJ1-6, reads EPEVTQTPSHQVTQMGQEVILRCVPISNHLYFYWYRQILGQKVEFLVSFYNNEISEKSEIFDDQFSVERPDGSNFTLKIRSTKLEDSAMYFCASRTAGGNSPLHFGNGTRLTVT.

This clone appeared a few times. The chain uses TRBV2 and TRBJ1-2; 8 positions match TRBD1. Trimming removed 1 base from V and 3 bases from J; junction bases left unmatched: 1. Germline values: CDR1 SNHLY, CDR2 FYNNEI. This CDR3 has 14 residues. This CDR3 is CASSEVTGDYGYTF. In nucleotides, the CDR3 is TGTGCCAGCAGTGAAGTGACAGGGGACTATGGCTACACCTTC.

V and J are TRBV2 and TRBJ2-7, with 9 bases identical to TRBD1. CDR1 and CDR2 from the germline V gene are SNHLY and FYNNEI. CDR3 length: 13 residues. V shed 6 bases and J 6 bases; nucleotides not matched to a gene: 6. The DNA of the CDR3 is TGTGCCAGCAGGGCAGGACAGGGGACCGAGCAGTACTTC. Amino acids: CASRAGQGTEQYF.

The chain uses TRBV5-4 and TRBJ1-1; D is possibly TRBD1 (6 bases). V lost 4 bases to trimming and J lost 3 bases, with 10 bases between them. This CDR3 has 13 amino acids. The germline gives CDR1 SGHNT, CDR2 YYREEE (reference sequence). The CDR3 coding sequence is TGTGCCAGCAGCGCGGACAGTTACACTGAAGCTTTCTTT. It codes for CASSADSYTEAFF.

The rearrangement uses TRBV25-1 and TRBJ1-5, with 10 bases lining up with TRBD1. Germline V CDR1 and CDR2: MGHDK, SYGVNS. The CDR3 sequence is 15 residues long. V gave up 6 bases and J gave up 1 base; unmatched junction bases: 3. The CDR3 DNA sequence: TGTGCCAGCAGCCCGGGACAGGGGAGCAATCAGCCCCAGCATTTT. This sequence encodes CASSPGQGSNQPQHF.

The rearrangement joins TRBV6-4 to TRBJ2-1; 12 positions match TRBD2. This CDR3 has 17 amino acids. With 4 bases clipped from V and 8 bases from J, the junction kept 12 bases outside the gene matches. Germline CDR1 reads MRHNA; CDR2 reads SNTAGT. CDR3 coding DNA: TGTGCCAGCAGTGTGGCTAGCGGGGGGGCCGGCACCTATGAGCAGTTCTTC. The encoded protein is CASSVASGGAGTYEQFF.

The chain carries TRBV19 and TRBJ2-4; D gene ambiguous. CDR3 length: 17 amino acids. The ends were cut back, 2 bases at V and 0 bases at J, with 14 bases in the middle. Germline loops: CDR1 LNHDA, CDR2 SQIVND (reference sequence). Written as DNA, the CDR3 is TGTGCCAGTAGTATAACGCGGCAGGCACTAGCCAAAAACATTCAGTACTTC. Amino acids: CASSITRQALAKNIQYF.

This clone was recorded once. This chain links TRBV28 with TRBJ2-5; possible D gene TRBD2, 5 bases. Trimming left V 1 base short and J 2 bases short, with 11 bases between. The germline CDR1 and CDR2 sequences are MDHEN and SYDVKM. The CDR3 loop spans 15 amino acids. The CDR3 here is CASSLFPAEQETQYF. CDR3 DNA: TGTGCCAGCAGTTTATTTCCAGCGGAGCAAGAGACCCAGTACTTC. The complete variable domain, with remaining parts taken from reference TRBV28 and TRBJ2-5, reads DVKVTQSSRYLVKRTGEKVFLECVQDMDHENMFWYRQDPGLGLRLIYFSYDVKMKEKGDIPEGYSVSREKKERFSLILESASTNQTSMYLCASSLFPAEQETQYFGPGTRLLVL.

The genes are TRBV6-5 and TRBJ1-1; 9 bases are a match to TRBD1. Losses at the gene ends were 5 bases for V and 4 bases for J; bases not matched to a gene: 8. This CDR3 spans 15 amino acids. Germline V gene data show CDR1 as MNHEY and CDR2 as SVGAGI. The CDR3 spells CASSQGQGLTTEAFF. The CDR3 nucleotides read TGTGCCAGCAGTCAGGGACAGGGCTTAACCACTGAAGCTTTCTTT.

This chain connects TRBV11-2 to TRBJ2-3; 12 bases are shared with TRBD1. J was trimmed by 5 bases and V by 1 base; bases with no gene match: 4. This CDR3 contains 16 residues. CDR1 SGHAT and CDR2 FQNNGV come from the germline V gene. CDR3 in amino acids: CASSLGDRGRRDTQYF. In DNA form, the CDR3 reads TGTGCCAGCAGCTTAGGGGACAGGGGGCGCCGAGATACGCAGTATTTT.

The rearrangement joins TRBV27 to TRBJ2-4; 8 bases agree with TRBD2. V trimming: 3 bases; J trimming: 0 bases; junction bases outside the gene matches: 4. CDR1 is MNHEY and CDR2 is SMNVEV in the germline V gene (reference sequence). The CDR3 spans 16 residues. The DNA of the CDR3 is TGTGCCAGCAGTTTTCGGGGGGGACTAGCCAAAAACATTCAGTACTTC. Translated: CASSFRGGLAKNIQYF.

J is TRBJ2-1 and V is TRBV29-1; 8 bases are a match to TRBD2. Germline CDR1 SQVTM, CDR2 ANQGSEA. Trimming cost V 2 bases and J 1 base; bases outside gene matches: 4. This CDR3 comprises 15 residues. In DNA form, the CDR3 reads TGCAGCGTTGAAATTGGACTAGCATCCTACAATGAGCAGTTCTTC. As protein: CSVEIGLASYNEQFF.

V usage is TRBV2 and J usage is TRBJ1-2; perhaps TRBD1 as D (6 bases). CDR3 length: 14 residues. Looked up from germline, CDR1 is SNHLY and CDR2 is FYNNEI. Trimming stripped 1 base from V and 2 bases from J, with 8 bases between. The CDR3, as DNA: TGTGCCAGCAGTGAAGACAGGGTAAACTATGGCTACACCTTC. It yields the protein CASSEDRVNYGYTF.

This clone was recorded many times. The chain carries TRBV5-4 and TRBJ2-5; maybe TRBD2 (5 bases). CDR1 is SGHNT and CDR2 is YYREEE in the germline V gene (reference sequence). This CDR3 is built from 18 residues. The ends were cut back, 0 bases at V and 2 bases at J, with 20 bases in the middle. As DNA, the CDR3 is TGTGCCAGCAGCTTGGGAGGAGCGACGGGGTTCAATCAAGAGACCCAGTACTTC. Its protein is CASSLGGATGFNQETQYF.

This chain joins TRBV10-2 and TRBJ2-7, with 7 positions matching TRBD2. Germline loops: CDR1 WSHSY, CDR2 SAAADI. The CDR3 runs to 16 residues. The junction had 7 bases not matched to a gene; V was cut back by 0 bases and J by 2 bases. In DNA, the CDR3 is TGCGCCAGCAGTGAGTCGAATCTAGCGGAGACCTACGAGCAGTACTTC. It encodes CASSESNLAETYEQYF.

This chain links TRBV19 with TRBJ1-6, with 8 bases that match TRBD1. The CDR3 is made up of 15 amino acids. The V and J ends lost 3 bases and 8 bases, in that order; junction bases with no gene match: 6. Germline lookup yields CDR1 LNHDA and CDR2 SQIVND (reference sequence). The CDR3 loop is CASSMETGEYSPLHF. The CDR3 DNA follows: TGTGCCAGTAGTATGGAGACAGGGGAATATTCACCCCTCCACTTT.

The CDR3 protein is CASSLTRALFTDTQYF. Written as DNA, the CDR3 is TGTGCCAGCAGTTTAACGCGGGCCCTGTTCACAGATACGCAGTATTTT. The chain combines TRBV27 with TRBJ2-3; maybe TRBD2 (5 bases). V was clipped by 2 bases and J by 2 bases, with 14 bases between them. Germline assignment: CDR1 MNHEY and CDR2 SMNVEV (reference sequence). There are 16 residues in the CDR3.

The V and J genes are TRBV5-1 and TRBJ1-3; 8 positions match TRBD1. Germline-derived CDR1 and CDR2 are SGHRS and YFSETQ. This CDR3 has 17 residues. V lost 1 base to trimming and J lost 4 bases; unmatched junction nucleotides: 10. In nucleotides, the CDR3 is TGCGCCAGCAGCTTGACCGGGACAGGCCCCGCGGGAAACACCATATATTTT. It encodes CASSLTGTGPAGNTIYF.

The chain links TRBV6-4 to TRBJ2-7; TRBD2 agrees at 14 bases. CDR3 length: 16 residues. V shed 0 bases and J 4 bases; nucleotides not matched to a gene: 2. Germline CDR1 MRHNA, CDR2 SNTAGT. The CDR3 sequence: CASSDSGLAGGYEQYF. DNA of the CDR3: TGTGCCAGCAGTGACTCCGGACTAGCGGGGGGATACGAGCAGTACTTC.

Here the CDR3 reads CSAPRSDTQYF. The CDR3 nucleotides are TGCAGCGCCCCTCGGTCAGATACGCAGTATTTT. The chain is built from TRBV29-1 and TRBJ2-3, with D hard to call. The CDR3 totals 11 residues. The germline V gene has CDR1 SQVTM and CDR2 ANQGSEA. V lost 7 bases and J 4 bases, leaving 9 bases between the germline ends.

The CDR3 DNA sequence: TGTGCCAGCAGCTTAGCCCAGAACAATGAGCAGTTCTTC. This translates into CASSLAQNNEQFF. The genes are TRBV11-2 and TRBJ2-1, with D hard to call. CDR3 length equals 13 residues. The germline V gene has CDR1 SGHAT and CDR2 FQNNGV. V gave up 1 base and J gave up 5 bases, with 6 bases separating them.

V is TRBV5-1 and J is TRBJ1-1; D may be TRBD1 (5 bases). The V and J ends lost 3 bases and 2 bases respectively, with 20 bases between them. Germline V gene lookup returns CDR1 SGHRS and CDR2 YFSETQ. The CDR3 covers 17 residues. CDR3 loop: CASSYGTVDWRNTEAFF. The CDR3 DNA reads TGCGCCAGCAGCTACGGGACGGTTGATTGGAGAAACACTGAAGCTTTCTTT.

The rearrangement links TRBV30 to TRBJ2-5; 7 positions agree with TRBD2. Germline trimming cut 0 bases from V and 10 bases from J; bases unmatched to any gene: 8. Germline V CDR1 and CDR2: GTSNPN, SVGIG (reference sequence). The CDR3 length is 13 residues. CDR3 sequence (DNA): TGTGCCTGGAGTGTGTCCCGGGGGGACGGCCAGTACTTC. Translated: CAWSVSRGDGQYF.

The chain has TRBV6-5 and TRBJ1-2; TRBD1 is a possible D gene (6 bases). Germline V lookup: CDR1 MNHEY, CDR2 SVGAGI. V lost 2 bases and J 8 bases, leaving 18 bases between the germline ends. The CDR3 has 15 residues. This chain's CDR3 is CASSYAGEGSGGYTF. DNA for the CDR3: TGTGCCAGCAGTTACGCAGGGGAGGGATCGGGCGGCTACACCTTC.

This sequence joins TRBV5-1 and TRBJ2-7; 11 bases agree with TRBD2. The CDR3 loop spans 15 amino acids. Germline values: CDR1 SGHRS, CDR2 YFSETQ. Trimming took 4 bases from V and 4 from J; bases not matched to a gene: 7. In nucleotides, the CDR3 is TGCGCCAGCAGCCTAGATAGCGGGGGGGCTTACGAGCAGTACTTC. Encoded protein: CASSLDSGGAYEQYF.